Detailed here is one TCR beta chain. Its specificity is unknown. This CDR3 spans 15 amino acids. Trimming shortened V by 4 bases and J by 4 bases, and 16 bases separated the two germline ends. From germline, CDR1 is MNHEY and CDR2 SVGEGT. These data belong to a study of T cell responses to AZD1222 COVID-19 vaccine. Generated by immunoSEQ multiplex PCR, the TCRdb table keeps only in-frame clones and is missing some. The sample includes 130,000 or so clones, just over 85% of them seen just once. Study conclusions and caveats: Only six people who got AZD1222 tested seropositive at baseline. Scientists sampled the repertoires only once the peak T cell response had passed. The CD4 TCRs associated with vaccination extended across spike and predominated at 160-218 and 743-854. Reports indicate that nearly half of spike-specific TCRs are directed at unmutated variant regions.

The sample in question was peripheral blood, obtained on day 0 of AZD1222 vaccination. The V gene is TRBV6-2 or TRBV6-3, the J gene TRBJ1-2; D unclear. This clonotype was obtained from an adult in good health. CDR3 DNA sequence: TGTGCCAGCAGTTGGGCCCCCGGTGGGCTCTATGGCTACACCTTC. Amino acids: CASSWAPGGLYGYTF.